These 3 T cell receptor beta chains originate from one sample sequenced in a study of blood T cell repertoires in COVID-19. Using immunoSEQ multiplex PCR, the repertoire was profiled, and TCRdb retains in-frame clones only, with some absent. The sample lists some 190,000 clones; more than 75% were seen once. Sequenced sample: peripheral blood. The receptors originated from a woman aged 50 to 65 with active or convalescent COVID-19.

V usage is TRBV4-3 and J usage is TRBJ2-3; the D is unclear. There are 12 residues in the CDR3. V was pared by 0 bases and J by 5 bases, with 3 bases between. CDR1 LGHNA and CDR2 YSLEER come from the germline V gene. The CDR3 DNA follows: TGCGCCAGCAGCCAAGATCGAGATACGCAGTATTTT. It specifies CASSQDRDTQYF.

About this clone: At one end, the junction sequence differs from germline, possibly due to a read error. V is TRBV7-7 and J is TRBJ1-1; no clear D. The CDR3 runs to 15 residues. Germline V lookup: CDR1 SSHAT, CDR2 FNYEAQ (reference sequence). CDR3 DNA: TGTGCTAGCAGCCGACTCCGTTCCGGGGACACTGAAGCTTTCTTT. It yields the protein CASSRLRSGDTEAFF.

The gene calls are TRBV4-2 and TRBJ1-1, with a tentative D call TRBD1 (5 bases). V lost 0 bases and J 3 bases, leaving 14 bases between the germline ends. The length of the CDR3 is 16 residues. CDR1 and CDR2 (germline): LGHNA, YNFKEQ. CDR3 protein: CASSQDWGGRDTEAFF. The CDR3 region has the DNA TGTGCCAGCAGCCAAGATTGGGGGGGTAGGGACACTGAAGCTTTCTTT.